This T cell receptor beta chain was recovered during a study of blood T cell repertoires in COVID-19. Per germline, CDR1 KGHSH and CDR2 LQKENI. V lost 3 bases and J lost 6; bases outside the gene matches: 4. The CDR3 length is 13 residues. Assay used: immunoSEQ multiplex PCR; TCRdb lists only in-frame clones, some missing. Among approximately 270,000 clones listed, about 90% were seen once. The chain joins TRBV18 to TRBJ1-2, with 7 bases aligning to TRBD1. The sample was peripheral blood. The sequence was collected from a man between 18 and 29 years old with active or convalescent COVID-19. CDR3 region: CASSPGQTNGYTF. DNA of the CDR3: TGTGCCAGCTCACCGGGACAGACCAATGGCTACACCTTC.